The 9 T cell receptor beta chains presented below share a single source sample, sequenced in a study of CD8+ T cells in alopecia areata listed by TCRdb under 2018. Library preparation used the immunoSEQ multiplex PCR assay. To provide template for TCR sequencing, every sample had RNA extracted and reverse transcribed into cDNA. Not all clones reach the TCRdb copy of this immuneACCESS table, which keeps in-frame sequences only. Checked studies attribute under half of the gap to unresolved V genes and leave the rest unexplained. Across this sample there are more than 95,000 clones, with approximately 60% seen only once. The top ten constitute around 10% of the sample. Specimen: CD4+ T cells sorted from blood. The receptors were sampled from a human donor in good health.

This clone was seen only a few times. The chain has TRBV2 and TRBJ2-7, with TRBD2 identical over 7 bases. The CDR3 is 17 amino acids. V dropped 6 bases and J dropped 2; count of bases not matched to a gene: 16. Germline lookup yields CDR1 SNHLY and CDR2 FYNNEI. CDR3 protein: CASRHKASGSSTYEQYF. As DNA, the CDR3 is TGTGCCAGCAGACACAAGGCTAGCGGTAGTTCTACCTACGAGCAGTACTTC. Supplemented by reference TRBV2 and TRBJ2-7, the full variable domain reads EPEVTQTPSHQVTQMGQEVILRCVPISNHLYFYWYRQILGQKVEFLVSFYNNEISEKSEIFDDQFSVERPDGSNFTLKIRSTKLEDSAMYFCASRHKASGSSTYEQYFGPGTRLTVT.

The chain combines TRBV11-2 with TRBJ1-6; D not certain. The CDR3 runs 13 residues. Trimming shortened V by 5 bases and J by 14 bases, and 16 bases separated the two germline ends. Per the germline V gene, CDR1 is SGHAT and CDR2 is FQNNGV. The CDR3 is CASSPLSAGSLHF. In nucleotides, the CDR3 is TGTGCCAGCAGCCCATTATCCGCAGGTTCCCTCCACTTT.

This chain connects TRBV6-5 to TRBJ1-4, with D maybe TRBD1 (5 bases). The germline V and J ends were trimmed by 0 bases and 7 bases, with 12 bases remaining between them. The germline V gene has CDR1 MNHEY and CDR2 SVGAGI. The CDR3 runs 15 residues. This CDR3 is CASSYSSLQVEKLFF. CDR3 bases: TGTGCCAGCAGTTACTCGAGTTTACAGGTTGAAAAACTGTTTTTT.

This clone was seen a single time. The J gene is TRBJ1-4, the V gene TRBV30; a possible D gene is TRBD1 (5 bases). Trimming stripped 0 bases from V and 13 bases from J, with 12 bases between. CDR3 length equals 12 residues. CDR1 GTSNPN and CDR2 SVGIG come from the germline V gene (reference sequence). The CDR3 protein is CAWSVQDKALFF. As DNA, the CDR3 is TGTGCCTGGAGTGTACAGGATAAGGCACTGTTTTTT.

The chain employs TRBV7-9 and TRBJ1-2; 9 bases map to TRBD1. V lost 4 bases to trimming and J lost 0 bases; unmatched junction nucleotides: 0. CDR3 length equals 14 residues. The germline V gene has CDR1 SEHNR and CDR2 FQNEAQ (reference sequence). The CDR3: CASSWTGANYGYTF. DNA for the CDR3: TGTGCCAGCAGCTGGACAGGGGCTAACTATGGCTACACCTTC.

This clone was detected only a few times. The CDR3 loop is CASSPGETGPLGDTQYF. In nucleotides, the CDR3 is TGTGCCAGCAGCCCAGGGGAGACAGGCCCATTGGGAGATACGCAGTATTTT. This chain joins TRBV7-2 and TRBJ2-3; D may be TRBD1 (6 bases). Between the trimmed V and J ends, which lost 5 bases and 5 bases, there was a span of 23 bases. CDR3 length: 17 residues. Looked up from germline, CDR1 is SGHTA and CDR2 is FQGNSA.

This clone has a handful of counts. V is TRBV6-1 and J is TRBJ2-7; 7 bases agree with TRBD2. The CDR3 spans 14 residues. Germline V gives CDR1 MNHNS, CDR2 SASEGT. J lost 2 bases, V lost 7 bases, and 8 bases had no gene match. Here the CDR3 reads CASKWASGTYEQYF. For the CDR3, the DNA is TGTGCCAGCAAGTGGGCTAGCGGTACCTACGAGCAGTACTTC.

V and J are TRBV27 and TRBJ2-5; D is unresolved. CDR1 MNHEY and CDR2 SMNVEV come from the germline V gene (reference sequence). The CDR3 covers 13 residues. Deletions cut 3 bases from V and 2 bases from J, with 7 bases between. CDR3 sequence: CASSFGPQETQYF. DNA for the CDR3: TGTGCCAGCAGTTTTGGGCCTCAAGAGACCCAGTACTTC.

The chain uses TRBV5-1 and TRBJ2-4, with D perhaps given as TRBD1 or TRBD2 (5 bases each). V was shortened by 4 bases and J by 5 bases, with 19 bases between the two germline ends. The CDR3 is made up of 16 amino acids. The V gene's germline CDR1 is SGHRS and CDR2 YFSETQ. Here the CDR3 reads CASSALLGRGENIQYF. The CDR3 DNA sequence: TGCGCCAGCAGCGCCCTTCTGGGACGGGGAGAAAACATTCAGTACTTC.